These 4 T cell receptor beta chains came from one sample sequenced in a study of T cell repertoires in cytomegalovirus infection. Antigens of these TCRs are unknown. Each CDR3 protein is one row after TCRdb ran MiXCR on the reads. The top ten hold around a sixth of the sample, which has 680,000 or so distinct CDR3 sequences, 33% seen once. The sequencing here drew on cultured PBMCs, taken from culture after CMV antigen stimulation. The receptors were gathered from a human donor in good health (CMV status not recorded). Some clones in this sample may be carry-over from other donors' samples.

This clonotype was seen repeatedly, ten times or more. This sequence joins TRBV7-8 and TRBJ2-7; D is perhaps TRBD1 or TRBD2 (5 bases each). There are 14 residues in the CDR3. Trimming took off 1 base at V and 2 bases at J, with 9 bases between the two ends. Germline V CDR1 and CDR2: SGHVS, FQNEAQ. The CDR3: CASSLGGTPYEQYF. CDR3 in DNA: TGTGCCAGCAGCTTAGGGGGGACCCCCTACGAGCAGTACTTC.

The rearrangement uses TRBV11-3 and TRBJ2-3; the match to TRBD2 covers 11 bases. The germline V gene encodes CDR1 SGHNT and CDR2 YENEEA. The length of the CDR3 is 18 residues. Trimming at V came to 5 bases and at J to 0 bases, leaving 10 bases not matched to a gene. CDR3 sequence reads: CASSAGTSGATSTDTQYF. CDR3 DNA sequence: TGTGCCAGCAGCGCCGGGACTAGCGGAGCCACTAGCACAGATACGCAGTATTTT.

The chain employs TRBV5-1 and TRBJ1-1, with D unresolved. This CDR3 is 13 amino acids long. Trimming left V 6 bases short and J 4 bases short, with 13 bases between. The germline gives CDR1 SGHRS, CDR2 YFSETQ. For the CDR3, the DNA is TGCGCCAGCAAAAGGGCTATGCGCACTGAAGCTTTCTTT. Amino acid sequence: CASKRAMRTEAFF.

There are a few counts of this clonotype. V usage is TRBV7-2 and J usage is TRBJ2-5; D is ambiguous. The CDR3 sequence is 15 residues long. CDR1 and CDR2 (germline): SGHTA, FQGNSA. V was cut by 0 bases and J by 1 base, with 9 bases left in between. The CDR3 DNA is TGTGCCAGCAGCTTAGCGCGAGCGACCCAAGAGACCCAGTACTTC. Its protein is CASSLARATQETQYF. Filled out from reference TRBV7-2 and TRBJ2-5, the complete variable domain reads GAGVSQSPSNKVTEKGKDVELRCDPISGHTALYWYRQSLGQGLEFLIYFQGNSAPDKSGLPSDRFSAERTGGSVSTLTIQRTQQEDSAVYLCASSLARATQETQYFGPGTRLLVL.